This paragraph reports one T cell receptor beta chain. Its antigen target is currently unknown. No base quality values were provided; no much bigger clone lies one nucleotide off. The CDR3 regions of human TCRbeta chains were analyzed by immunosequencing. Processing in the source paper ran as follows. Repertoire TCRs were matched against a reference library of SARS-CoV-2-specific TCRs generated with the MIRA antigen-specificity platform. Breadth was defined as the fraction of unique TCRs that were SARS-CoV-2-associated, and depth was defined as the fraction of total T cells that were SARS-CoV-2-associated. Using the MIRA data, every spike-specific TCR was mapped to the spike region that the TCR reacted to and assigned to either a CD4 or a CD8 class. Log10-transformed breadth and depth values were compared by one-way ANOVA with Sidak's multiple comparisons tests. TCRdb took this table from immuneACCESS and kept in-frame rearrangements with V and J called. Such tables lack part of the clones; where checked against another copy, unresolved V genes explain under half of the gap, and the rest is unexplained. D and trimming were read from the DNA, whereas the V and J calls and clone size are those reported in that table. This sample lists over 100,000 clones; approximately 90% were detected once. 8.4% of the sample is held by the ten biggest clonotypes.

The sample originates from a study of T cell responses to AZD1222 COVID-19 vaccine (dated by TCRdb to the early 2020s). Notes on the research overall: Because spike-specific TCR depth and breadth did not differ between the two schedules, AZD1222 recipients who got a second dose at roughly 4 weeks were pooled with those who got a second dose at roughly 12 weeks. Trial participants were enrolled by age into 18-55, 56-69 and 70-plus year subgroups, with roughly 160, 29 and 62 TCR-sequenced participants respectively. A total of around 240 trial participants underwent TCR sequencing, of whom 207 received two doses of AZD1222 and about 25 received two doses of the MenACWY control vaccine.

The paper's findings and limits, for the study overall: In the small 56-69-year group, the increase in depth fell short of significance, most likely because of low power. CD4 TCRs associated with the vaccine covered the entire spike protein, and the dominant responses were in regions 160-218 and 743-854. Participants were mostly white British, with more females than males. The authors suggested clonal diversity may have been underestimated. Conclusions about previously exposed vaccinees were limited because only five to seven AZD1222 recipients were SARS-CoV-2 seropositive at baseline. A significant rise in spike-specific TCR breadth and depth was observed after two AZD1222 doses relative to day 0 and relative to MenACWY recipients. Because no samples from the day 14 peak response were available, repertoires could be characterized only after the peak T cell response. Epitopes outside the regions mutated in the B.1.351 and B.1.1.7 variants were reportedly recognized by nearly half of the unique spike-specific TCRs.

Explained via the paper, the time point label denotes: baseline before first vaccination. Samples from vaccinated people were obtained from the UK trials COV001 and COV002, which included a single-blind randomized controlled phase 2/3 trial of AZD1222 (ChAdOx1 nCoV-19) in healthy adults. For TCRbeta chain sequencing, PBMC samples were collected from trial participants at day 0 and at day 28 after the second dose. This TCR was sampled from an adult in good health. The sample here was peripheral blood, taken on day 0 of AZD1222 vaccination.

The CDR3 region has the sequence CAWSVYSGANVLTF. The nucleotide sequence is given as TGTGCCTGGAGTGTCTACTCTGGGGCCAACGTCCTGACTTTC. Here the chain combines TRBV30 and TRBJ2-6; the D gene assignment is ambiguous. The CDR3 spans 14 residues, from the cysteine through the phenylalanine. This entry keeps only the CDR3 DNA: 42 bases, framed from base 1. The germline V gene (reference sequence) yields GTSNPN for CDR1 and SVGIG for CDR2. V is pared back by 0 bases and J by 0 bases, with 3 bases lying between the germline termini. The CDR3, completed at both ends by the reference TRBV30 and TRBJ2-6 genes, gives the full variable domain SQTIHQWPATLVQPVGSPLSLECTVEGTSNPNLYWYRQAAGRGLQLLFYSVGIGQISSEVPQNLSASRPQDRQFILSSKKLLLSDSGFYLCAWSVYSGANVLTFGAGSRLTVL.